The source of this T cell receptor beta chain is a study of glioma-infiltrating T cells. The germline V gene encodes CDR1 SGHDN and CDR2 FVKESK. Deletions cut 1 base from V and 10 bases from J, with 7 bases between. The CDR3 has 12 residues. This clonotype was observed many times. Using RNA template, CDR3s of TCR alpha and beta were amplified with iRepertoire arm-PCR. Via MiXCR, TCRdb re-called the multiplex PCR reads, giving one row per CDR3 protein. The sample has 95,000 to 150,000 distinct CDR3 sequences; 20% to 25% are singletons. Sequencing was done on a sample of glioma tissue, nonneoplastic brain tissue, or PBMCs (not recorded which). This clonotype originated in a human donor with low-grade glioma or glioblastoma, undergoing nonglioma brain surgery, or in good health (not recorded which). The V gene is TRBV14, the J gene TRBJ2-2; D is ambiguous. The CDR3 nucleotides are TGTGCCAGCAGCCAAGTAACGACGGAGCTGTTTTTT. Its protein is CASSQVTTELFF.